Below, 8 T cell receptor beta chains from the same sample are listed, as sequenced in a study of T cells after posttransplantation cyclophosphamide. TCRdb's table, derived via immunoSEQ multiplex PCR, lists solely in-frame clones and lacks some. The table lists tens of thousands of clones, roughly 84% of them singletons. Sequencing used PBMCs. These receptors were collected from a man aged 25 to 40 with a blood cancer, CMV-positive, and with a related stem cell donor.

J is TRBJ1-1 and V is TRBV6-5, with 8 bases aligning to TRBD1. Germline CDR1 reads MNHEY; CDR2 reads SVGAGI. The CDR3 consists of 13 residues. Trimming cost V 8 bases and J 0 bases; bases outside gene matches: 2. Here the CDR3 DNA reads TGTGCCAGCTGGACAGGGATGAACACTGAAGCTTTCTTT. It is translated as CASWTGMNTEAFF.

The chain has TRBV28 and TRBJ2-3; 7 positions agree with TRBD2. This CDR3 is 13 amino acids long. V dropped 6 bases and J dropped 5; count of bases not matched to a gene: 5. Germline CDR1 is MDHEN and CDR2 is SYDVKM. CDR3 coding DNA: TGTGCCAGCAGCCCAACTAGCGTAGATACGCAGTATTTT. Its translation is CASSPTSVDTQYF.

The rearrangement links TRBV6-1 to TRBJ2-7; D gene ambiguous. The CDR3 runs to 12 residues. Germline assignment: CDR1 MNHNS and CDR2 SASEGT. V was clipped by 5 bases and J by 1 base, with 6 bases between them. The CDR3 DNA sequence: TGTGCCAGCAGTTCGAGTTCCTACGAGCAGTACTTC. Protein product: CASSSSSYEQYF.

V is TRBV14 and J is TRBJ1-4; a weak D match, TRBD1 (5 bases). The CDR3 extends over 17 amino acids. Germline V CDR1 and CDR2: SGHDN, FVKESK. V lost 1 base to trimming and J lost 4 bases, with 16 bases between them. The CDR3: CASSQVSGLQGNEKLFF. For the CDR3, the DNA is TGTGCCAGCAGCCAAGTTTCCGGCCTGCAGGGTAATGAAAAACTGTTTTTT.

The chain combines TRBV27 with TRBJ2-5, with D possibly TRBD2 on 6 matching bases. The CDR3 spans 14 residues. The V end was cut by 5 bases, the J end by 5 bases, with 15 bases between. Looked up from germline, CDR1 is MNHEY and CDR2 is SMNVEV (reference sequence). CDR3 residues: CASSTRPGGETQYF. For the CDR3, the DNA is TGTGCCAGCAGTACCCGACCTGGGGGGGAGACCCAGTACTTC.

Only one count was recorded for this clone. The CDR3 DNA sequence: TGTGCCTGGAGCGGAGGACAGACCCTTAACACAGATACGCAGTATTTT. It translates to CAWSGGQTLNTDTQYF. The chain employs TRBV30 and TRBJ2-3; tentatively, D is TRBD1 (6 bases). V lost 3 bases to trimming and J lost 2 bases, with 18 bases between them. The length of the CDR3 is 16 residues. In germline, CDR1 is GTSNPN, CDR2 SVGIG (reference sequence).

The chain joins TRBV18 to TRBJ1-2; D call uncertain. Germline V gene sequence: CDR1 KGHSH, CDR2 LQKENI. The V end lost 3 bases, the J end lost 8 bases, and 13 bases lay between the germline ends. The CDR3 consists of 13 residues. The CDR3 DNA sequence: TGTGCCAGCTCACCCGGTATTGTGGAGGGCTACACCTTC. The encoded protein is CASSPGIVEGYTF.

The genes are TRBV10-2 and TRBJ2-3; 7 bases match TRBD2. This CDR3 is built from 15 residues. Germline CDR1 WSHSY, CDR2 SAAADI. V was clipped by 4 bases and J by 1 base; unmatched bases: 5. The CDR3 DNA sequence: TGCGCCAGCAGTGGGGCGGGGAGGGGCACAGATACGCAGTATTTT. It is translated as CASSGAGRGTDTQYF.